These 30 T cell receptor beta chains share one sample of origin, sequenced in a study of CD8 T cells in Susac syndrome. Reverse transcription used roughly 0.45 to 1 ug RNA and random hexamers. TCRdb analysed the immunoSEQ multiplex PCR reads with MiXCR anew, one entry per CDR3 protein. The table records approximately 200,000 distinct CDR3 sequences, roughly nine tenths of them present only once. Input material: CD8+ T cells from PBMCs. The origin of the receptors is a human donor with multiple sclerosis.

The chain recombines TRBV10-2 with TRBJ1-1; no definite D call. The V end was cut by 0 bases, the J end by 6 bases, with 8 bases between. The CDR3 has 13 residues. From germline, CDR1 is WSHSY and CDR2 SAAADI. The CDR3 protein is CASSESTQPEAFF. The CDR3 coding sequence is TGCGCCAGCAGTGAGTCGACCCAGCCTGAAGCTTTCTTT.

This clonotype was observed once. The chain combines TRBV11-1 with TRBJ2-2; the match to TRBD2 covers 9 bases. This CDR3 region has 20 residues. V trimming: 4 bases; J trimming: 6 bases; junction bases outside the gene matches: 21. Germline CDR1 and CDR2: SGHAT and FQDESV (reference sequence). The CDR3: CASSSTLTSGPSRKAGELFF. For the CDR3, the DNA is TGTGCCAGCAGCTCCACCCTAACTAGCGGGCCATCCAGAAAGGCCGGGGAGCTGTTTTTT.

This clonotype occurred once. The V and J genes are TRBV3-1 and TRBJ2-3, with TRBD2 identical over 10 bases. The ends lost 5 bases at V and 1 base at J; junction bases unmatched: 6. Germline V gene data show CDR1 as LGHDT and CDR2 as YNNKEL (reference sequence). The CDR3 sequence is 16 residues long. The CDR3 is CASSVLLAGGTDTQYF. The CDR3 nucleotides are TGTGCCAGCAGCGTCCTCCTAGCGGGGGGCACAGATACGCAGTATTTT.

The V call is TRBV6-5, the J call TRBJ2-7; tentatively, D is TRBD1 (6 bases). Germline CDR1 is MNHEY and CDR2 is SVGAGI. V lost 3 bases, J lost 0 bases, and 9 bases lay in between. The CDR3 extends over 14 amino acids. CDR3 region: CASSYTGTSYEQYF. The CDR3 DNA is TGTGCCAGCAGTTATACAGGGACCTCCTACGAGCAGTACTTC.

The rearrangement uses TRBV5-1 and TRBJ1-1; possibly TRBD1 for D (5 bases). Germline V gives CDR1 SGHRS, CDR2 YFSETQ. V lost 3 bases and J lost 4, with 13 bases in between. This CDR3 has 14 residues. DNA for the CDR3: TGCGCCAGCAGCTCCGACGGGGGGAGCACTGAAGCTTTCTTT. Protein sequence: CASSSDGGSTEAFF.

V is TRBV6-1 and J is TRBJ1-5; a weak D match, TRBD1 (5 bases). This CDR3 comprises 14 residues. The germline V gene has CDR1 MNHNS and CDR2 SASEGT. Trimming stripped 7 bases from V and 0 bases from J, with 10 bases between. CDR3 sequence: CASTGDHSNQPQHF. DNA for the CDR3: TGTGCCAGCACGGGGGATCATAGCAATCAGCCCCAGCATTTT.

The chain combines TRBV5-4 with TRBJ1-4; D is undetermined. V was clipped by 4 bases and J by 8 bases, with 12 bases between them. This CDR3 is built from 13 residues. Germline CDR1 reads SGHNT; CDR2 reads YYREEE (reference sequence). The CDR3 DNA is TGTGCCAGCAGCCTGTCGATTGGCGAAAAACTGTTTTTT. This translates into CASSLSIGEKLFF.

The chain recombines TRBV4-1 with TRBJ1-2, with TRBD1 as a possible D gene (6 bases). Trimming pared 4 bases from V and 1 base from J, leaving 16 bases between. The germline CDR1 and CDR2 sequences are MGHRA and YSYEKL. CDR3 length: 16 residues. CDR3 region: CASSPLAGQNNYGYTF. The CDR3 bases are TGCGCCAGCAGCCCTCTCGCCGGACAGAATAACTATGGCTACACCTTC.

This rearrangement joins TRBV7-9 to TRBJ2-5; D is uncertain. This CDR3 is 13 amino acids long. Trimming took 3 bases from V and 2 from J, leaving 7 bases between them. Per the germline V gene, CDR1 is SEHNR and CDR2 is FQNEAQ (reference sequence). CDR3 residues: CASSFPAQETQYF. The DNA of the CDR3 is TGTGCCAGCAGCTTTCCGGCGCAAGAGACCCAGTACTTC.

This clonotype was counted a single time. The junction and the germline gene differ at one end; a read error may be behind it. The rearrangement links TRBV7-3 to TRBJ2-2, with 9 bases lining up with TRBD1. Germline lookup yields CDR1 SGHTA and CDR2 FQGTGA. This CDR3 comprises 17 residues. This CDR3 reads CASSLRLGTGNTRELFF. The CDR3 DNA reads as TGTGCCAGCAGCTTAAGGTTGGGGACAGGGAACACCCGGGAGCTGTTTTTT.

This clonotype occurred once. The rearrangement uses TRBV6-5 and TRBJ2-1, with TRBD2 matching 12 bases. The germline V gene has CDR1 MNHEY and CDR2 SVGAGI. J lost 5 bases, V lost 1 base, and 6 bases had no gene match. This CDR3 spans 17 amino acids. This chain's CDR3 is CASSYFPGLAGNNEQFF. The CDR3 region has the DNA TGTGCCAGCAGTTACTTCCCCGGACTAGCGGGAAACAATGAGCAGTTCTTC.

The chain links TRBV5-4 to TRBJ2-1, with D possibly matching TRBD2 (5 bases). V shed 3 bases and J shed 7 bases, with 11 bases lying between them. This CDR3 has 13 amino acids. From germline, CDR1 is SGHNT and CDR2 YYREEE (reference sequence). The CDR3 nucleotides read TGTGCCAGCAGCTCTCGACTAACGAATGAGCAGTTCTTC. It codes for CASSSRLTNEQFF.

The genes are TRBV2 and TRBJ1-2; D uncertain. This CDR3 is built from 15 residues. Germline lookup yields CDR1 SNHLY and CDR2 FYNNEI. Deletions cut 1 base from V and 8 bases from J, with 17 bases between. The CDR3 is CASSEGAAYTYGYTF. The DNA of the CDR3 is TGTGCCAGCAGTGAAGGGGCGGCCTATACGTACGGCTACACCTTC.

This chain connects TRBV20-1 to TRBJ1-2, with 8 bases identical to TRBD1. The CDR3 has 14 residues. Losses at the gene ends were 1 base for V and 4 bases for J; bases not matched to a gene: 5. CDR1 DFQATT and CDR2 SNEGSKA come from the germline V gene (reference sequence). The CDR3 nucleotides are TGCAGTGCTAGAGTTCTTGACAGGGGCTATGGCTACACCTTC. Amino acids: CSARVLDRGYGYTF.

The CDR3 DNA reads as TGTGCCAGCAGTTGGACCAGCTCCTACAATGAGCAGTTCTTC. Protein sequence: CASSWTSSYNEQFF. The chain is built from TRBV27 and TRBJ2-1; D is ambiguous. This CDR3 is 14 amino acids long. V was cut by 4 bases and J by 0 bases, with 7 bases left in between. The germline gives CDR1 MNHEY, CDR2 SMNVEV (reference sequence).

The table lists this clonotype with a few counts. The chain carries TRBV5-1 and TRBJ2-1; D may be TRBD1 (6 bases). The CDR3 is made up of 16 amino acids. V lost 5 bases and J 6 bases, leaving 21 bases between the germline ends. Germline V gives CDR1 SGHRS, CDR2 YFSETQ. The CDR3 sequence: CASRGETGIGGNEQFF. CDR3 nucleotide sequence: TGCGCCAGCAGGGGAGAAACAGGGATAGGGGGCAATGAGCAGTTCTTC.

This clonotype has just a few counts. The rearrangement uses TRBV12-5 and TRBJ2-7; D perhaps matches TRBD2 (7 bases). Trimming shortened V by 1 base and J by 3 bases, and 10 bases separated the two germline ends. Germline CDR1 and CDR2: LGHNT and FRNRAP. The CDR3 consists of 14 residues. CDR3 loop: CASGLGGGLYEQYF. In nucleotides, the CDR3 is TGTGCTAGTGGTTTGGGCGGGGGCCTCTACGAGCAGTACTTC.

The chain recombines TRBV7-2 with TRBJ2-3, with D possibly being TRBD2 (7 bases). V was clipped by 6 bases and J by 0 bases, with 10 bases between them. This CDR3 spans 14 amino acids. The germline V gene encodes CDR1 SGHTA and CDR2 FQGNSA. The DNA of the CDR3 is TGTGCCAGCAGGGGGGGGCAGAGCACAGATACGCAGTATTTT. It specifies CASRGGQSTDTQYF.

The V gene is TRBV14, the J gene TRBJ2-5; D is possibly TRBD2 (6 bases). Germline V gene data show CDR1 as SGHDN and CDR2 as FVKESK. The CDR3 loop spans 16 amino acids. V was cut by 0 bases and J by 4 bases, with 15 bases left in between. CDR3 in DNA: TGTGCCAGCAGCCAAGATGGGCCCGGCGGGGCAGAGACCCAGTACTTC. Its translation: CASSQDGPGGAETQYF.

The chain uses TRBV13 and TRBJ2-7; D is perhaps TRBD1 (6 bases). V lost 3 bases and J lost 6, with 12 bases in between. The CDR3 loop spans 13 amino acids. Germline CDR1 reads PRHDT; CDR2 reads FYEKMQ (reference sequence). The CDR3 spells CASSFRGPSEQYF. In DNA, the CDR3 is TGTGCCAGCAGCTTCAGGGGTCCTAGCGAGCAGTACTTC.

The V and J genes are TRBV5-4 and TRBJ2-3; the D gene is possibly TRBD2 (7 bases). V lost 5 bases to trimming and J lost 5 bases, with 18 bases between them. CDR3 length equals 15 residues. Looked up from germline, CDR1 is SGHNT and CDR2 is YYREEE (reference sequence). CDR3 bases: TGTGCCAGCAGGGAAATGGGGGGGCTAGGAGATACGCAGTATTTT. It translates to CASREMGGLGDTQYF. Full variable domain (missing parts from reference TRBV5-4 and TRBJ2-3): ETGVTQSPTHLIKTRGQQVTLRCSSQSGHNTVSWYQQALGQGPQFIFQYYREEENGRGNFPPRFSGLQFPNYSSELNVNALELDDSALYLCASREMGGLGDTQYFGPGTRLTVL.

The chain is built from TRBV5-8 and TRBJ2-5; D gene uncertain. Germline loops: CDR1 SGHTS, CDR2 YDEGEE. V was pared by 4 bases and J by 0 bases, with 7 bases between. This CDR3 is 13 amino acids long. CDR3 amino acids: CASSVEYQETQYF. In nucleotides, the CDR3 is TGTGCCAGCAGCGTGGAATACCAAGAGACCCAGTACTTC. Full variable domain (rest looked up from reference TRBV5-8 and TRBJ2-5): EAGVTQSPTHLIKTRGQQATLRCSPISGHTSVYWYQQALGLGLQFLLWYDEGEERNRGNFPPRFSGRQFPNYSSELNVNALELEDSALYLCASSVEYQETQYFGPGTRLLVL.

The chain is built from TRBV7-9 and TRBJ1-1; D uncertain. The CDR3 runs 15 residues. Germline V gene lookup returns CDR1 SEHNR and CDR2 FQNEAQ (reference sequence). V was pared by 5 bases and J by 0 bases, with 13 bases between. Here the CDR3 DNA reads TGTGCCAGCAGCCCCCGCCTCGGTCTGAACACTGAAGCTTTCTTT. Its protein is CASSPRLGLNTEAFF. The full variable domain, its missing parts supplied by reference TRBV7-9 and TRBJ1-1, is DTGVSQNPRHKITKRGQNVTFRCDPISEHNRLYWYRQTLGQGPEFLTYFQNEAQLEKSRLLSDRFSAERPKGSFSTLEIQRTEQGDSAMYLCASSPRLGLNTEAFFGQGTRLTVV.

Only one count was recorded for this clonotype. This CDR3 is CASSSDLGTAEEQYF. CDR3 DNA: TGTGCCAGCAGTTCCGACCTAGGGACAGCTGAAGAGCAGTACTTC. This chain links TRBV3-1 with TRBJ2-7; the match to TRBD1 covers 7 bases. Germline lookup yields CDR1 LGHDT and CDR2 YNNKEL (reference sequence). Trimming cost V 6 bases and J 7 bases; bases outside gene matches: 15. This CDR3 has 15 residues.

The J gene is TRBJ2-3, the V gene TRBV21-1; the table gives TRBD1 as D, unverified against the DNA. TRBV21-1 represents a pseudogene. The CDR3 totals 16 residues. CDR3 DNA sequence: TGTGCCAGCAGCGGAGGGGACAGGAGTAAGACAGATACGCAGTATTTT. This codes for CASSGGDRSKTDTQYF.

The V gene is TRBV20-1, the J gene TRBJ2-3, with D possibly being TRBD2 (5 bases). Germline V lookup: CDR1 DFQATT, CDR2 SNEGSKA (reference sequence). Trimming took 6 bases from V and 5 from J, leaving 21 bases between them. This CDR3 region has 15 residues. CDR3 sequence: CSAANYRDFEDTQYF. DNA of the CDR3: TGCAGTGCGGCCAACTATCGGGATTTCGAAGATACGCAGTATTTT.

The rearrangement links TRBV27 to TRBJ2-1; D gene ambiguous. This CDR3 comprises 13 residues. V was clipped by 6 bases and J by 7 bases, with 13 bases between them. Germline lookup yields CDR1 MNHEY and CDR2 SMNVEV (reference sequence). The CDR3 loop reads CASREEGVNEQFF. In nucleotides, the CDR3 is TGTGCCAGCAGGGAAGAAGGAGTGAATGAGCAGTTCTTC.

This chain connects TRBV9 to TRBJ2-7; D possibly corresponds to TRBD2 (5 bases). V was clipped by 4 bases and J by 6 bases, with 11 bases between them. The CDR3 is 12 amino acids. Germline V CDR1 and CDR2: SGDLS, YYNGEE. Here the CDR3 reads CASSPQEGEQYF. The CDR3 region has the DNA TGTGCCAGCAGCCCGCAAGAGGGCGAGCAGTACTTC.

The CDR3 DNA is TGTGCCAGCAGCTTCGGGGGGGGCAACATCTATGGCTACACCTTC. Its protein product is CASSFGGGNIYGYTF. V and J are TRBV13 and TRBJ1-2; D is possibly TRBD1 (6 bases). This CDR3 contains 15 residues. Germline CDR1 PRHDT, CDR2 FYEKMQ (reference sequence). The germline V and J ends were trimmed by 3 bases and 4 bases, with 15 bases remaining between them.

The CDR3 region is CASSQSEDNEQFF. In nucleotides, the CDR3 is TGTGCCAGCAGCCAGTCTGAGGACAATGAGCAGTTCTTC. The V call is TRBV4-2, the J call TRBJ2-1; D uncertain. The CDR3 runs 13 residues. Trimming removed 3 bases at V and 5 bases at J, with 8 bases between. In germline, CDR1 is LGHNA, CDR2 YNFKEQ.